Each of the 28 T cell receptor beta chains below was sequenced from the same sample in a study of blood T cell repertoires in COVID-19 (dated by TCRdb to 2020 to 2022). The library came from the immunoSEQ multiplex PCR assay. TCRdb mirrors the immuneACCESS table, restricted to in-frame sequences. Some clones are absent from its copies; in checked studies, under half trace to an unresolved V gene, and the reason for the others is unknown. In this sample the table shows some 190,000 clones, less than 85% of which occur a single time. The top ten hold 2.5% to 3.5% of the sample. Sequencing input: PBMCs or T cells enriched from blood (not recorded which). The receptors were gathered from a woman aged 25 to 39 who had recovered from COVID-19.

In DNA form, the CDR3 reads TGTGCCAGTTCAACCCAGGACAGGGCTCAAGAGACCCAGTACTTC. It translates to CASSTQDRAQETQYF. The chain is built from TRBV6-5 and TRBJ2-5; 8 nucleotides align to TRBD1. Germline CDR1 MNHEY, CDR2 SVGAGI. CDR3 length: 15 amino acids. V dropped 9 bases and J dropped 2; count of bases not matched to a gene: 11.

CDR3 in amino acids: CASRPLGRGVVGELFF. The CDR3 region has the DNA TGTGCCAGCAGACCACTTGGCAGGGGGGTTGTCGGGGAGCTGTTTTTT. The J gene is TRBJ2-2, the V gene TRBV6-6, with D tentatively TRBD1 (7 bases). The ends were cut back, 6 bases at V and 7 bases at J, with 21 bases in the middle. CDR1 and CDR2 from the germline V gene are MNHNY and SVGAGI (reference sequence). The CDR3 runs to 16 residues.

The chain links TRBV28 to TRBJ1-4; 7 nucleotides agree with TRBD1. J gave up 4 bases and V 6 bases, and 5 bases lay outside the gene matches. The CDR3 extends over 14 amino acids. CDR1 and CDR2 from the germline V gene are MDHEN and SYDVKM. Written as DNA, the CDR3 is TGTGCCAGCAGACCGGGACAGTATAATGAAAAACTGTTTTTT. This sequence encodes CASRPGQYNEKLFF.

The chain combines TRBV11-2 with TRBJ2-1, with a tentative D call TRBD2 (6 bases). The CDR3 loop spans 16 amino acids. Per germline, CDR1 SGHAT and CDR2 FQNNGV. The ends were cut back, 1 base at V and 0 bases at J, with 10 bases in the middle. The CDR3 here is CASSLVAESSYNEQFF. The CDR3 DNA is TGTGCCAGCAGCTTAGTAGCGGAGAGCTCCTACAATGAGCAGTTCTTC.

CDR3 bases: TGTGCCAGTACCTCCTTGTTCCGGGACAGGGGTGAAAGGCATCAGCCCCAGCATTTT. This encodes CASTSLFRDRGERHQPQHF. V and J are TRBV19 and TRBJ1-5; TRBD1 agrees at 10 bases. The CDR3 is 19 residues long. The junction had 20 bases not matched to a gene; V was cut back by 7 bases and J by 5 bases. CDR1 LNHDA and CDR2 SQIVND come from the germline V gene (reference sequence).

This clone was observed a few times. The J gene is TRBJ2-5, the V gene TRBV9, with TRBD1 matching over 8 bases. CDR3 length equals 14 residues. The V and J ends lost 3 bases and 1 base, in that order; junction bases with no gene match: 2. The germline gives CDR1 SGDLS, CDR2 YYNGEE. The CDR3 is CASSADRGQETQYF. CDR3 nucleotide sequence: TGTGCCAGCAGCGCCGACAGGGGCCAAGAGACCCAGTACTTC.

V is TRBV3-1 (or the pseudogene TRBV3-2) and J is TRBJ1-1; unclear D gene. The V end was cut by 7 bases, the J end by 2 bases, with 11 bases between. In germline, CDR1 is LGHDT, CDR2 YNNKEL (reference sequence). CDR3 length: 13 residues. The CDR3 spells CASNRGLNTEAFF. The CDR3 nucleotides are TGTGCCAGCAACAGAGGACTTAACACTGAAGCTTTCTTT.

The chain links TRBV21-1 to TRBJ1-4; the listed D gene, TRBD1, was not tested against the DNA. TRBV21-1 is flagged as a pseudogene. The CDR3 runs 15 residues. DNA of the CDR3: TGTGCCAGCAGCTCAAAGGGGGAGCTGAGAGAAAAACTGTTTTTT. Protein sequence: CASSSKGELREKLFF.

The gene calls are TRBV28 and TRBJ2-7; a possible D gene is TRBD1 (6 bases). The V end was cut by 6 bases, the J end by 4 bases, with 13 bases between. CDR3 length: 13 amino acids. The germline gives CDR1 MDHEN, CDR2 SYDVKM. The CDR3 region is CASRRTAAYEQYF. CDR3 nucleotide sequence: TGTGCCAGCAGGCGGACAGCGGCATACGAGCAGTACTTC.

The CDR3 region has the DNA TGTGCCACCAGCAGAGATCACGGGTATCAGCCCCAGCATTTT. This translates into CATSRDHGYQPQHF. This chain joins TRBV15 and TRBJ1-5; D remains unclear. Trimming took off 0 bases at V and 5 bases at J, with 8 bases between the two ends. Germline V gene sequence: CDR1 LNHNV, CDR2 YYDKDF (reference sequence). The CDR3 has 14 amino acids. Combining the CDR3 with reference TRBV15 and TRBJ1-5 gives the whole variable domain DAMVIQNPRYQVTQFGKPVTLSCSQTLNHNVMYWYQQKSSQAPKLLFHYYDKDFNNEADTPDNFQSRRPNTSFCFLDIRSPGLGDTAMYLCATSRDHGYQPQHFGDGTRLSIL.

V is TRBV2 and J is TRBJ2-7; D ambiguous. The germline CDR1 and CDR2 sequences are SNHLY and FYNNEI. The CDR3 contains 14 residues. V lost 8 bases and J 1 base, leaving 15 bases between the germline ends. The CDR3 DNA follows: TGTGCCAGCTTAGTAACGGGTTCTTCCTACGAGCAGTACTTC. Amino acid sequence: CASLVTGSSYEQYF.

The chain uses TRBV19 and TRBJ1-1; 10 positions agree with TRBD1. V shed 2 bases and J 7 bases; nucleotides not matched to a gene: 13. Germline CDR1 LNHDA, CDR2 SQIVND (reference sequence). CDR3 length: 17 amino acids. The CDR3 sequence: CASSIKPLTGGISEAFF. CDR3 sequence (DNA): TGTGCCAGTAGTATAAAACCGTTGACAGGGGGCATCAGTGAAGCTTTCTTT.

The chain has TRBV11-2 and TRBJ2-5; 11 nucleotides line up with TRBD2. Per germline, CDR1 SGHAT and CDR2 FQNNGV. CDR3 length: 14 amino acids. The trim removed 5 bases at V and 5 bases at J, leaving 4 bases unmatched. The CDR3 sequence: CASSPTSGTETQYF. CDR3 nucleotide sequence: TGTGCCAGCAGCCCGACTAGCGGGACCGAGACCCAGTACTTC.

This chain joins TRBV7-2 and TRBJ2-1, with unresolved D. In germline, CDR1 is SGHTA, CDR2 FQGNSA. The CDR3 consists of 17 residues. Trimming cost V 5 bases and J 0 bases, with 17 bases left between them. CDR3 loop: CASSLHYSPSSYNEQFF. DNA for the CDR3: TGTGCCAGCAGCCTCCATTATAGCCCGAGCTCCTACAATGAGCAGTTCTTC.

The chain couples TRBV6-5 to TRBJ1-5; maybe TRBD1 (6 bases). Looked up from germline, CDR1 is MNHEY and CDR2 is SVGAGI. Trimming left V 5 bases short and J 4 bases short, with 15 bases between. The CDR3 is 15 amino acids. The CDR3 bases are TGTGCCAGCAGTACACAGGGTTGGGAAAATCAGCCCCAGCATTTT. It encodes CASSTQGWENQPQHF.

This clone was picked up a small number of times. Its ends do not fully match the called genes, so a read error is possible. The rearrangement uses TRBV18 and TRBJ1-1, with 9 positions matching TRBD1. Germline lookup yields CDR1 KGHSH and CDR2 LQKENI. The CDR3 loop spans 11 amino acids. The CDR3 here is CASSPGQGIAF. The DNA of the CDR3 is TGTGCCAGCTCACCTGGACAGGGGATCGCTTTT.

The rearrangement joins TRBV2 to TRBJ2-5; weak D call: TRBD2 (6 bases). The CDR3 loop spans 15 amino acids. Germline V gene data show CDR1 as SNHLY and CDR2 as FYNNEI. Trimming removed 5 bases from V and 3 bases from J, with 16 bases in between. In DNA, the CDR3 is TGTGCCAGCAGTATGATGGAGGGTTTTGAAGAGACCCAGTACTTC. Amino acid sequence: CASSMMEGFEETQYF.

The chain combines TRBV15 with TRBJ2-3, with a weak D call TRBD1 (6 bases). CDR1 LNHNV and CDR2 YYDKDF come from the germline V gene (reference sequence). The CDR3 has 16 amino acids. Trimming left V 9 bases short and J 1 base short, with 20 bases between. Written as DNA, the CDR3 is TGTGCCACGAGAAGAAGCAGGGGCGCGGGCACAGATACGCAGTATTTT. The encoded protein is CATRRSRGAGTDTQYF.

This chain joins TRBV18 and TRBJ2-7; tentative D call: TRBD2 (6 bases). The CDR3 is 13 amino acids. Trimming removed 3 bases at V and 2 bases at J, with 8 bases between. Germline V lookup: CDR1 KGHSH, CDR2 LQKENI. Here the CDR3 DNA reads TGTGCCAGCTCACCGACTAGGACCTACGAGCAGTACTTC. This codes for CASSPTRTYEQYF. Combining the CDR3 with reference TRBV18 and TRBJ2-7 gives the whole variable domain NAGVMQNPRHLVRRRGQEARLRCSPMKGHSHVYWYRQLPEEGLKFMVYLQKENIIDESGMPKERFSAEFPKEGPSILRIQQVVRGDSAAYFCASSPTRTYEQYFGPGTRLTVT.

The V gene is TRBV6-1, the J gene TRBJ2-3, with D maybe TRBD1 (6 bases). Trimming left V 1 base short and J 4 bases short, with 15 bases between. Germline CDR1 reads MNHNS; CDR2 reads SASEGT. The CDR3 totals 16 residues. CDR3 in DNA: TGTGCCAGCAGTGAAGTCAGGGGTTCCCCCGCAGATACGCAGTATTTT. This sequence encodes CASSEVRGSPADTQYF.

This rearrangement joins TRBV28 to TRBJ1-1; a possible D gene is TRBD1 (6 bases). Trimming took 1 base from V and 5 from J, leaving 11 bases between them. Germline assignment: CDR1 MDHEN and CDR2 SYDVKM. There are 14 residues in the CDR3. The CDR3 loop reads CASSLYREGTEAFF. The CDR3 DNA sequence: TGTGCCAGCAGTTTATACAGGGAGGGTACTGAAGCTTTCTTT. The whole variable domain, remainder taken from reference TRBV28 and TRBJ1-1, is DVKVTQSSRYLVKRTGEKVFLECVQDMDHENMFWYRQDPGLGLRLIYFSYDVKMKEKGDIPEGYSVSREKKERFSLILESASTNQTSMYLCASSLYREGTEAFFGQGTRLTVV.

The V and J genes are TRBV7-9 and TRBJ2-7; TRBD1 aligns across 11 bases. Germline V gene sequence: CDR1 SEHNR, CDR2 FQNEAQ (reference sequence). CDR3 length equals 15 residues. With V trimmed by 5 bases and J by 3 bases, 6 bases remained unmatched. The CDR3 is CASSRTGTGGYEQYF. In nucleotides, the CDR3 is TGTGCCAGCAGCCGAACCGGGACAGGGGGCTACGAGCAGTACTTC.

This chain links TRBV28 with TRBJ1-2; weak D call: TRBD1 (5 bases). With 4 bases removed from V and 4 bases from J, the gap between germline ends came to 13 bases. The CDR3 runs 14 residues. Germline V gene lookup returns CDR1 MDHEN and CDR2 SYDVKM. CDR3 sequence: CASSSPGGGYGYTF. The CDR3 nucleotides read TGTGCCAGCAGTTCTCCAGGCGGGGGCTATGGCTACACCTTC.

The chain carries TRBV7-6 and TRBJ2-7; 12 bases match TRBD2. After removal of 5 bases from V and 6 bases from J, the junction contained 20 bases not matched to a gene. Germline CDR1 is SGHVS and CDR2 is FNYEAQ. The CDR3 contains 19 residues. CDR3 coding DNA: TGTGCCAGCAGCCCAACCCCCGCGGCTAGCGGGAGGGCCTTAGGCGAGCAGTACTTC. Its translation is CASSPTPAASGRALGEQYF.

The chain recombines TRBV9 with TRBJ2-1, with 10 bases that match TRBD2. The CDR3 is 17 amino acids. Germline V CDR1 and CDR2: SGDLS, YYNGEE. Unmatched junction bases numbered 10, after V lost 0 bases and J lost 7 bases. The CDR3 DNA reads TGTGCCAGCAGCGTAGCCCCTAGCGGGAGTTTGGGGAATGAGCAGTTCTTC. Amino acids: CASSVAPSGSLGNEQFF.

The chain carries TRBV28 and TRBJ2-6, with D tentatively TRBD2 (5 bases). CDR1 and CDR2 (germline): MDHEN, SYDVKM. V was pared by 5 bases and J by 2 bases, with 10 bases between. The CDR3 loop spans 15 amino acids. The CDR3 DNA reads TGTGCCAGCAGTCCCTACGGGGCTGGGGCCAACGTCCTGACTTTC. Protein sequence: CASSPYGAGANVLTF.

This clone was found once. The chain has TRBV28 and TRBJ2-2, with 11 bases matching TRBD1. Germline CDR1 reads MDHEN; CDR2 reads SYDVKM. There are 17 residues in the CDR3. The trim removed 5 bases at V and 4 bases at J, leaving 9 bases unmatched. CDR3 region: CASSGAGQGATTGELFF. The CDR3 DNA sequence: TGTGCCAGCAGTGGCGCCGGACAGGGGGCGACCACCGGGGAGCTGTTTTTT.

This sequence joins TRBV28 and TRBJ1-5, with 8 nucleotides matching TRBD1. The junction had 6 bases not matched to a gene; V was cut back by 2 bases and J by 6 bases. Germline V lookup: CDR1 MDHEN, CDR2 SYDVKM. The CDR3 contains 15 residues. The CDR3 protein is CASSLGQGASQPQHF. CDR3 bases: TGTGCCAGCAGTTTAGGGCAGGGGGCTAGTCAGCCCCAGCATTTT.